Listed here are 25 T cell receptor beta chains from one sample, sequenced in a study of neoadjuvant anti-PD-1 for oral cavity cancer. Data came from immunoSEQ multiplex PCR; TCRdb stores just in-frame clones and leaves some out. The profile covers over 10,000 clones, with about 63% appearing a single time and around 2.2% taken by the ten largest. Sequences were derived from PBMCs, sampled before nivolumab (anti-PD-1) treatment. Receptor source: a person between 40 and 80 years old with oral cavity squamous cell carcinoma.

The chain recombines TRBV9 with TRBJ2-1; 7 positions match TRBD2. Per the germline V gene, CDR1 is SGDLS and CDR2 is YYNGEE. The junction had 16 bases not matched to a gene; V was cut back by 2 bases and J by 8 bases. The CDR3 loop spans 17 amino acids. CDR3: CASSVGGGTILQYEQFF. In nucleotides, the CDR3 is TGTGCCAGCAGCGTTGGGGGAGGGACTATACTACAATATGAGCAGTTCTTC.

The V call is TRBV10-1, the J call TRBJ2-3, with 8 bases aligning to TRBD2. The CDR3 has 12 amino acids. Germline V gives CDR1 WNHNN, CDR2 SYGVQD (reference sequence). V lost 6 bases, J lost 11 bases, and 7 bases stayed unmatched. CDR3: CASSYQTSEQYF. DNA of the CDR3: TGCGCCAGCAGCTATCAGACTAGCGAGCAGTATTTT.

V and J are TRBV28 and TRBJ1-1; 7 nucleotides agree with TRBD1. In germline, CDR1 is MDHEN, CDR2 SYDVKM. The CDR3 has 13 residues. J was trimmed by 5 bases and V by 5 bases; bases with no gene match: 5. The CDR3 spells CASSPADRTEAFF. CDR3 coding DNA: TGTGCCAGCAGTCCGGCGGACAGGACTGAAGCTTTCTTT.

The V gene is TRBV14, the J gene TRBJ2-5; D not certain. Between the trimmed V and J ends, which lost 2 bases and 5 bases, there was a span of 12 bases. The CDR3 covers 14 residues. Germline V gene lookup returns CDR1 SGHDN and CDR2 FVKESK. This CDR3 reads CASSQYVLSETQYF. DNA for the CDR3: TGTGCCAGCAGCCAATATGTGCTCAGTGAGACCCAGTACTTC.

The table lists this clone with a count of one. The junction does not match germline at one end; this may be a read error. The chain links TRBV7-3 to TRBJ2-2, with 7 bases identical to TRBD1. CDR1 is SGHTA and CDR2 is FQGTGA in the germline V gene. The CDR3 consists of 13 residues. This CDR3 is CASSITGAGELFF. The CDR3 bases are TGTGCCAGCAGCATAACAGGGGCCGGGGAGCTGTTTTTT.

CDR3 DNA sequence: TGTGCCAGCAGCTTCACAACGTGGGGCGACGAGCAGTACTTC. It specifies CASSFTTWGDEQYF. V usage is TRBV5-5 and J usage is TRBJ2-7, with D perhaps TRBD1 (5 bases). Trimming removed 2 bases from V and 5 bases from J, with 14 bases in between. The CDR3 spans 14 residues. Germline V gene sequence: CDR1 SGHKS, CDR2 YYEKEE (reference sequence).

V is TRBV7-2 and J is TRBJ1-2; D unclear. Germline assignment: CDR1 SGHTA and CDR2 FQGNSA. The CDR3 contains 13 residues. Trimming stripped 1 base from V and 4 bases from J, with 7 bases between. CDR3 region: CASSLGGFYGYTF. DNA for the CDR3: TGTGCCAGCAGCTTAGGGGGATTCTATGGCTACACCTTC.

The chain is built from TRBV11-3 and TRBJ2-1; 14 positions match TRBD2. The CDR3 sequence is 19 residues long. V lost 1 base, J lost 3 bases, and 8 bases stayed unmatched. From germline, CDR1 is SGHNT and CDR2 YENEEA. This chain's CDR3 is CASSLGPPTSGGVYNEQFF. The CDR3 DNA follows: TGTGCCAGCAGCTTAGGCCCCCCGACTAGCGGGGGGGTCTACAATGAGCAGTTCTTC.

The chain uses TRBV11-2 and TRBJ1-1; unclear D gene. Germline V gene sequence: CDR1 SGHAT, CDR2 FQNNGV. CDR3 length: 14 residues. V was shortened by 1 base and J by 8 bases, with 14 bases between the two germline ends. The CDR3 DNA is TGTGCCAGCAGCTTAGGAACACTTACCTTAGAAGCTTTCTTT. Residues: CASSLGTLTLEAFF.

CDR3 residues: CATSLETVSNQPQHF. CDR3 DNA sequence: TGTGCCACCAGCTTAGAGACAGTTAGCAATCAGCCCCAGCATTTT. The rearrangement joins TRBV15 to TRBJ1-5, with D possibly being TRBD1 (5 bases). V was trimmed by 5 bases and J by 0 bases, leaving 11 bases between them. The CDR3 has 15 amino acids. Germline-derived CDR1 and CDR2 are LNHNV and YYDKDF (reference sequence).

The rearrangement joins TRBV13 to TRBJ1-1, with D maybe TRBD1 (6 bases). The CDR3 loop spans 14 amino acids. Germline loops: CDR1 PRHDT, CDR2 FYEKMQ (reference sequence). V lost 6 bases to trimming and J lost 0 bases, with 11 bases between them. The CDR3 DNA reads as TGTGCCAGCAGTTGGGGGGCGATGAACACTGAAGCTTTCTTT. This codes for CASSWGAMNTEAFF. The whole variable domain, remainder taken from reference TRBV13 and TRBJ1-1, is AAGVIQSPRHLIKEKRETATLKCYPIPRHDTVYWYQQGPGQDPQFLISFYEKMQSDKGSIPDRFSAQQFSDYHSELNMSSLELGDSALYFCASSWGAMNTEAFFGQGTRLTVV.

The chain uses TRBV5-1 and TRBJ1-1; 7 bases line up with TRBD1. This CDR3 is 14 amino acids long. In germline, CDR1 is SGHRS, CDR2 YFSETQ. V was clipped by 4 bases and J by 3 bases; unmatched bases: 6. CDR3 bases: TGCGCCAGCAGCCCCAGGGGGTCCCACACTGAAGCTTTCTTT. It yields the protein CASSPRGSHTEAFF.

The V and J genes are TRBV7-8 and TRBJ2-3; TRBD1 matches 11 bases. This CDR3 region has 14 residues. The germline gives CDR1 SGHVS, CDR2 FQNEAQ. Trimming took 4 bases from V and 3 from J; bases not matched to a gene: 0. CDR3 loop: CASSWDRGTDTQYF. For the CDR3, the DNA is TGTGCCAGCAGCTGGGACAGGGGGACAGATACGCAGTATTTT.

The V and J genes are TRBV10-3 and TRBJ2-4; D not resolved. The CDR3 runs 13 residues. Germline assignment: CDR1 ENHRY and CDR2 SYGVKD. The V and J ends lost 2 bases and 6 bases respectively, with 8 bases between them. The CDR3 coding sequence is TGTGCCATCAGTGAGCAGGCTACAAACATTCAGTACTTC. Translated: CAISEQATNIQYF.

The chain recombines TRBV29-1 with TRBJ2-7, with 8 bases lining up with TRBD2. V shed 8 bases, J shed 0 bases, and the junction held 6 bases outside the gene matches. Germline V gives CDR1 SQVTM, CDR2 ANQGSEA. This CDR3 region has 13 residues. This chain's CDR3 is CSMSGSSSYEQYF. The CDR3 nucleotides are TGCAGCATGAGCGGGAGCAGCTCCTACGAGCAGTACTTC.

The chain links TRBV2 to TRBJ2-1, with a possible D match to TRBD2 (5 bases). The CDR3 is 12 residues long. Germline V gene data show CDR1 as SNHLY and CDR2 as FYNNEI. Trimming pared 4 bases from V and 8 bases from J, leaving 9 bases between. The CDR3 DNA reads TGTGCCAGCAGTGTCTGGGAGTATGAGCAGTTCTTC. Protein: CASSVWEYEQFF.

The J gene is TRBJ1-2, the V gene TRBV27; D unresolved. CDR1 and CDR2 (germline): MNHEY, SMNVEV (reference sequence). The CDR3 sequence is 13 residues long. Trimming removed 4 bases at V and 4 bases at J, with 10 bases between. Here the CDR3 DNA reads TGTGCCAGCAGTTCGCGAGATTTCTATGGCTACACCTTC. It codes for CASSSRDFYGYTF.

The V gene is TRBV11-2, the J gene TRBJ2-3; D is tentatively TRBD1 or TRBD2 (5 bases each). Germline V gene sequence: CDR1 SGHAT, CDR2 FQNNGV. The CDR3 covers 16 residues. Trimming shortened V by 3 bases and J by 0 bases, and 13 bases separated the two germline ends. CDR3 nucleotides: TGTGCCAGCAGCTTTAGAGGGGTGACGAGCACAGATACGCAGTATTTT. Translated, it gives CASSFRGVTSTDTQYF.

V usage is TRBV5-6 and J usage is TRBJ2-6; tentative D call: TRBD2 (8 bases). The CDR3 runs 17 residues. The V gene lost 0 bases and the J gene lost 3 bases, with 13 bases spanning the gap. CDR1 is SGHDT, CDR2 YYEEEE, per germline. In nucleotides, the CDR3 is TGTGCCAGCAGCTTGGCGGGAGGGGGCGGTGGGGCCAACGTCCTGACTTTC. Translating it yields CASSLAGGGGGANVLTF.

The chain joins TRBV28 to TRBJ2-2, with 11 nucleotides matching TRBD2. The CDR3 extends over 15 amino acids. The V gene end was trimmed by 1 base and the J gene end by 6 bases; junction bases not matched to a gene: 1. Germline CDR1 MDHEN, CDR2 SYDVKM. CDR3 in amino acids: CASSLLGLAAGELFF. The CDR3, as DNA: TGTGCCAGCAGTTTATTGGGACTAGCGGCCGGGGAGCTGTTTTTT.

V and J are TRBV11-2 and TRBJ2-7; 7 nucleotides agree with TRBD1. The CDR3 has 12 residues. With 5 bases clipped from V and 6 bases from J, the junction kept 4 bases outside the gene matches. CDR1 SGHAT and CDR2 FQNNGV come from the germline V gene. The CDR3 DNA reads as TGTGCCAGCAGCCCCCACAGGGGCGAGCAGTACTTC. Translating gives CASSPHRGEQYF.

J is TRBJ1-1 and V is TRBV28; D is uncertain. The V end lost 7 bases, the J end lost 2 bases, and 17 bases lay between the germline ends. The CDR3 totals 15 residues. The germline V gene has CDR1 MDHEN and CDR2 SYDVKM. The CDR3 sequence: CASITVPFANTEAFF. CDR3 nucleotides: TGTGCCAGCATAACCGTTCCGTTCGCTAACACTGAAGCTTTCTTT.

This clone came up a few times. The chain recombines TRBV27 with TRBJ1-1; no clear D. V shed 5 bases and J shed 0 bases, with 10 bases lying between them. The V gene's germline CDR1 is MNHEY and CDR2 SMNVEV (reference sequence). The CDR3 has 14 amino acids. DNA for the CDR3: TGTGCCAGCAGTCCCGCGGGAGTGAACACTGAAGCTTTCTTT. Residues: CASSPAGVNTEAFF.

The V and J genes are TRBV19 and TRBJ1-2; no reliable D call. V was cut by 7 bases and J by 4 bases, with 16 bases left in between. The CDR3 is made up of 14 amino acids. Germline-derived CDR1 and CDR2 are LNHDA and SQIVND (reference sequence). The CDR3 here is CASNKGSQGYGYTF. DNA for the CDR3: TGTGCCAGTAATAAAGGCTCCCAAGGCTATGGCTACACCTTC.

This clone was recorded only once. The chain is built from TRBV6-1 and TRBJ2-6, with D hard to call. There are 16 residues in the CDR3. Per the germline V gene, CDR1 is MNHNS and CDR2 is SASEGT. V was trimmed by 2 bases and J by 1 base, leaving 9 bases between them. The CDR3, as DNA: TGTGCCAGCAGTGAAAGCAGGCCATCTGGGGCCAACGTCCTGACTTTC. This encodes CASSESRPSGANVLTF.